This T cell receptor beta chain was captured by sequencing in a study of CD8 T cells in Susac syndrome. A quantity of roughly 0.5 to 1 ug RNA underwent reverse transcription using random hexamers. One entry per CDR3 protein, called by TCRdb with MiXCR from the immunoSEQ multiplex PCR reads. The profile shows a few hundred thousand distinct CDR3 sequences, 70% to 90% of them singletons. The germline V and J ends were trimmed by 5 bases and 3 bases, with 11 bases remaining between them. This CDR3 spans 13 amino acids. Germline V gene data show CDR1 as SEHNR and CDR2 as FQNEAQ (reference sequence). The sequence came from a human donor with multiple sclerosis. This chain joins TRBV7-9 and TRBJ2-7; no reliable D call. Sequencing was performed on CD8+ T cells from PBMCs. The CDR3 region is CASSPTNDYEQYF. For the CDR3, the DNA is TGTGCCAGCAGCCCCACAAATGACTACGAGCAGTACTTC.